Listed here are 14 T cell receptor beta chains from one sample, sequenced in a study of T cells in tuberculosis. TCRdb's table, derived via immunoSEQ multiplex PCR, lists solely in-frame clones and lacks some. The data show approximately 60,000 clones, with 81% seen just once and roughly 13% held by the top ten. Cells were sorted from thawed PBMC rested overnight and stained with GMM-loaded CD1B tetramer, viability dye and anti-CD3. C32 glucose monomycolate from Rhodococcus equi was loaded onto the CD1B tetramers. The sample taken for sequencing was CD1b-GMM tetramer-negative cells sorted from PBMCs. The receptor set was obtained from an adult woman with latent tuberculosis.

The sample holds one count of this clone. J is TRBJ2-5 and V is TRBV11-2, with 8 bases aligning to TRBD1. Germline V gives CDR1 SGHAT, CDR2 FQNNGV. The CDR3 sequence is 14 residues long. The ends lost 5 bases at V and 5 bases at J; junction bases unmatched: 7. The CDR3 DNA reads as TGTGCCAGCAGCCCACGACAGGGGCTCGAGACCCAGTACTTC. Protein sequence: CASSPRQGLETQYF.

This sequence joins TRBV7-9 and TRBJ2-1; 12 nucleotides agree with TRBD1. Germline V gene data show CDR1 as SEHNR and CDR2 as FQNEAQ (reference sequence). V was pared by 8 bases and J by 7 bases, with 6 bases of the junction left unmatched. The CDR3 consists of 14 residues. CDR3 DNA: TGTGCCAGCGTGCCGGGACAGGGGGCTAATGAGCAGTTCTTC. The encoded protein is CASVPGQGANEQFF.

There are a few counts of this clone. This chain connects TRBV27 to TRBJ1-5; 8 bases are shared with TRBD1. V shed 7 bases, J shed 6 bases, and the junction held 14 bases outside the gene matches. Germline V lookup: CDR1 MNHEY, CDR2 SMNVEV (reference sequence). The CDR3 length is 16 residues. The CDR3 loop is CASTPQGAGRTQPQHF. The CDR3 DNA follows: TGTGCCAGCACTCCTCAGGGGGCAGGGCGGACTCAGCCCCAGCATTTT.

The V gene is TRBV28, the J gene TRBJ2-7; 8 bases are shared with TRBD1. This CDR3 region has 14 residues. CDR1 is MDHEN, CDR2 SYDVKM, per germline. After removal of 7 bases from V and 3 bases from J, the junction contained 8 bases not matched to a gene. The CDR3 region has the DNA TGTGCCAGCACCAAGACGACAGGGGACTACGAGCAGTACTTC. This translates into CASTKTTGDYEQYF.

This chain uses TRBV2 with TRBJ2-7; TRBD2 matches 10 bases. This CDR3 comprises 13 residues. CDR1 is SNHLY, CDR2 FYNNEI, per germline. Losses at the gene ends were 7 bases for V and 9 bases for J; bases not matched to a gene: 9. This chain's CDR3 is CASKGTSAVGQYF. CDR3 nucleotide sequence: TGTGCCAGCAAGGGGACTAGCGCGGTTGGGCAGTACTTC.

This rearrangement joins TRBV9 to TRBJ2-6, with 8 positions matching TRBD2. J gave up 0 bases and V 3 bases, and 8 bases lay outside the gene matches. Per germline, CDR1 SGDLS and CDR2 YYNGEE. This CDR3 has 18 amino acids. DNA of the CDR3: TGTGCCAGCAGCGCGGGGGGGGCGGGATTCTCTGGGGCCAACGTCCTGACTTTC. Amino acids: CASSAGGAGFSGANVLTF.

This chain links TRBV1 with TRBJ2-1; the listed D gene, TRBD2, was not tested against the DNA. TRBV1 represents a pseudogene. This CDR3 region has 18 residues. As DNA, the CDR3 is TGCACCAGCAGCCCCGGGACTAGCATGTTGGGGGTCGGAAATGAGCAGTTCTTC. Translation gives CTSSPGTSMLGVGNEQFF.

The rearrangement uses TRBV7-8 and TRBJ2-7, with 15 bases identical to TRBD2. The CDR3 consists of 16 residues. Unmatched junction bases numbered 8, after V lost 4 bases and J lost 7 bases. Germline V gene lookup returns CDR1 SGHVS and CDR2 FQNEAQ. CDR3 in DNA: TGTGCCAGCAGCTCCCGGACTAGCGGGAGGGTGGGGGAGCAGTACTTC. Translated, it gives CASSSRTSGRVGEQYF.

This chain joins TRBV5-1 and TRBJ2-2; TRBD2 matches 8 bases. Trimming cost V 7 bases and J 2 bases; bases outside gene matches: 4. This CDR3 comprises 14 residues. Germline V gene data show CDR1 as SGHRS and CDR2 as YFSETQ. CDR3 protein: CASSSGSNTGELFF. The CDR3 DNA reads as TGCGCCAGCTCTAGCGGGTCCAACACCGGGGAGCTGTTTTTT.

The J gene is TRBJ2-1, the V gene TRBV5-6; 15 bases line up with TRBD2. The CDR3 runs to 16 residues. Trimming removed 4 bases from V and 8 bases from J; junction bases left unmatched: 7. The germline CDR1 and CDR2 sequences are SGHDT and YYEEEE. The DNA for the CDR3 is TGTGCCAGCAGCCTGGGACTAGCGGGGGGATGGGATGAGCAGTTCTTC. Its translation: CASSLGLAGGWDEQFF.

This rearrangement joins TRBV2 to TRBJ2-5; tentatively, D is TRBD1 (6 bases). CDR1 is SNHLY and CDR2 is FYNNEI in the germline V gene. The CDR3 runs to 13 residues. V was cut by 9 bases and J by 1 base, with 12 bases left in between. CDR3 amino acids: CARDRSGQETQYF. Written as DNA, the CDR3 is TGTGCCAGGGACAGATCGGGCCAAGAGACCCAGTACTTC.

The chain combines TRBV19 with TRBJ1-6; TRBD1 agrees at 8 bases. Unmatched junction bases numbered 9, after V lost 5 bases and J lost 9 bases. This CDR3 is 15 amino acids long. Germline CDR1 is LNHDA and CDR2 is SQIVND (reference sequence). This CDR3 is CASSPLDREASPLHF. As DNA, the CDR3 is TGTGCCAGTAGTCCCCTGGACAGGGAGGCTTCACCCCTCCACTTT.

The chain couples TRBV7-9 to TRBJ2-1; 8 nucleotides agree with TRBD1. V gave up 5 bases and J gave up 5 bases; unmatched junction bases: 5. This CDR3 has 14 amino acids. CDR1 SEHNR and CDR2 FQNEAQ come from the germline V gene (reference sequence). The DNA for the CDR3 is TGTGCCAGCAGCCCACAGGGGGTACACAATGAGCAGTTCTTC. The encoded protein is CASSPQGVHNEQFF.

This sequence joins TRBV6-6 and TRBJ1-5; 7 bases are a match to TRBD1. V shed 5 bases, J shed 3 bases, and the junction held 7 bases outside the gene matches. Germline V gene sequence: CDR1 MNHNY, CDR2 SVGAGI (reference sequence). The CDR3 has 15 amino acids. CDR3 residues: CASSRDSGYNQPQHF. DNA of the CDR3: TGTGCCAGCAGTCGGGACAGCGGATACAATCAGCCCCAGCATTTT.